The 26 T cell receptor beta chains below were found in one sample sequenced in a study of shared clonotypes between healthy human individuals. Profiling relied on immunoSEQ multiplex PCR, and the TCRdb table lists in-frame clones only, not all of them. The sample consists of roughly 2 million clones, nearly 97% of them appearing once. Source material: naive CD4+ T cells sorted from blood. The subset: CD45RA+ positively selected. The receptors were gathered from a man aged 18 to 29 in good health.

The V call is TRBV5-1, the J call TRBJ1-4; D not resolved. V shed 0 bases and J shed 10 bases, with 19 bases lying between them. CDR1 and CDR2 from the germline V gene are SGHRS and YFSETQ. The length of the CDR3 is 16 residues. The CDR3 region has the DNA TGCGCCAGCAGCTTGGATGCCGGGGATGGGGTTCCAAAACTGTTTTTT. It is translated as CASSLDAGDGVPKLFF.

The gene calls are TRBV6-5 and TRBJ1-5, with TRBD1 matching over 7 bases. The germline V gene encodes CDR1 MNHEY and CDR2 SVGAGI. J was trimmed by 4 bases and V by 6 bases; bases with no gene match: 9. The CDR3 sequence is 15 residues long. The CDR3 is CASSRNRGLNQPQHF. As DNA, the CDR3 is TGTGCCAGCAGCAGAAACAGGGGATTAAATCAGCCCCAGCATTTT.

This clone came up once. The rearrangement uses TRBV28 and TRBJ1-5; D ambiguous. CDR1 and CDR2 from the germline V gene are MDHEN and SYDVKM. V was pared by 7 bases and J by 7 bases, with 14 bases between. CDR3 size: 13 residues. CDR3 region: CASTTPVAQPQHF. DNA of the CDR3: TGTGCCAGCACCACCCCAGTAGCGCAGCCCCAGCATTTT.

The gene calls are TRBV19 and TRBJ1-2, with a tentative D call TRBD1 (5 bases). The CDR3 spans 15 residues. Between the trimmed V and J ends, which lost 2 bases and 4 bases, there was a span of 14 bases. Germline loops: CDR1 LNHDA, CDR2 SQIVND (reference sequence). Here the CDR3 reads CASSISGGKRYGYTF. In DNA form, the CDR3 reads TGTGCCAGTAGTATATCGGGGGGTAAACGCTATGGCTACACCTTC. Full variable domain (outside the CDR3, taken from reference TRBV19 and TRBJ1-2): DGGITQSPKYLFRKEGQNVTLSCEQNLNHDAMYWYRQDPGQGLRLIYYSQIVNDFQKGDIAEGYSVSREKKESFPLTVTSAQKNPTAFYLCASSISGGKRYGYTFGSGTRLTVV.

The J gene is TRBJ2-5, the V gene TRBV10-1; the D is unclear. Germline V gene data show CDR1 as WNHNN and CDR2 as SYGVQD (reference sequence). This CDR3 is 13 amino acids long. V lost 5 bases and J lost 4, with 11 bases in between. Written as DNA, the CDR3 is TGCGCCAGCAGTCGAATTTTAGGAGAGACCCAGTACTTC. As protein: CASSRILGETQYF.

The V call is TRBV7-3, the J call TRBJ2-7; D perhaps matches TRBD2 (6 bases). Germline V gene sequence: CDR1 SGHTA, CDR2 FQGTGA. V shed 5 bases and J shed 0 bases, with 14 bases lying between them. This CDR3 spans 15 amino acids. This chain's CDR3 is CASSLGTSSSYEQYF. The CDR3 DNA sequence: TGTGCCAGCAGCCTTGGGACTTCTAGCTCCTACGAGCAGTACTTC. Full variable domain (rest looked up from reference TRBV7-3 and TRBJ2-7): GAGVSQTPSNKVTEKGKYVELRCDPISGHTALYWYRQSLGQGPEFLIYFQGTGAADDSGLPNDRFFAVRPEGSVSTLKIQRTERGDSAVYLCASSLGTSSSYEQYFGPGTRLTVT.

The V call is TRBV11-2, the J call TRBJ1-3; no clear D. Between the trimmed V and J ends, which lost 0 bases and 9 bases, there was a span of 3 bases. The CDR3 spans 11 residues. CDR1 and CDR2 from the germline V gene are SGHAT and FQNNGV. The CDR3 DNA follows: TGTGCCAGCAGCTTAGAATTCACCATATATTTT. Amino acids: CASSLEFTIYF.

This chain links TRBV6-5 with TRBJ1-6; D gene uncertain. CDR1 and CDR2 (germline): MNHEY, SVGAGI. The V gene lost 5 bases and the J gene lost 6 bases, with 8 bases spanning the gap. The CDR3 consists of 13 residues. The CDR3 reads CASSKVRNSPLHF. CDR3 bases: TGTGCCAGCAGTAAAGTTCGTAATTCACCCCTCCACTTT.

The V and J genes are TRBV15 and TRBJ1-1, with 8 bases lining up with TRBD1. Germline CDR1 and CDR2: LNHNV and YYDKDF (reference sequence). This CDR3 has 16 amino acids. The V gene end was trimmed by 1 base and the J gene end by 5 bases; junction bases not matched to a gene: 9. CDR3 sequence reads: CATSRVIGQGGTEAFF. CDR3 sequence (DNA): TGTGCCACCAGCAGAGTAATAGGACAGGGTGGGACTGAAGCTTTCTTT. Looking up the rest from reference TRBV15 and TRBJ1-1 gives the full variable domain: DAMVIQNPRYQVTQFGKPVTLSCSQTLNHNVMYWYQQKSSQAPKLLFHYYDKDFNNEADTPDNFQSRRPNTSFCFLDIRSPGLGDTAMYLCATSRVIGQGGTEAFFGQGTRLTVV.

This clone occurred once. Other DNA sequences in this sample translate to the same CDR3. CDR3 residues: CSARPNTEAFF. In nucleotides, the CDR3 is TGCAGTGCTAGGCCGAATACTGAAGCTTTCTTT. The V call is TRBV20-1, the J call TRBJ1-1; D unclear. Germline CDR1 reads DFQATT; CDR2 reads SNEGSKA (reference sequence). V was trimmed by 3 bases and J by 5 bases, leaving 7 bases between them. The length of the CDR3 is 11 residues.

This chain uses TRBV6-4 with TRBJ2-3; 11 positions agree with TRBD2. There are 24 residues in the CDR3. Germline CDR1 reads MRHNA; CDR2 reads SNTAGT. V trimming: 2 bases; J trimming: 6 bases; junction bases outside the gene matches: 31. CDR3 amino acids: CASSDPHSVSRLAGRTDLADTQYF. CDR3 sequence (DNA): TGTGCCAGCAGTGACCCTCACTCGGTCTCGCGACTAGCGGGGAGAACGGACTTAGCTGATACGCAGTATTTT.

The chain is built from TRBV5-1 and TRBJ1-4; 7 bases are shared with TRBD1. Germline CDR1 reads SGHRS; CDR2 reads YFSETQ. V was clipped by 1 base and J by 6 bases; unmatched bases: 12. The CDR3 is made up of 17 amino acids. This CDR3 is CASSLTPRTGADEKLFF. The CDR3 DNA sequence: TGCGCCAGCAGCTTGACCCCCCGGACAGGAGCGGATGAAAAACTGTTTTTT.

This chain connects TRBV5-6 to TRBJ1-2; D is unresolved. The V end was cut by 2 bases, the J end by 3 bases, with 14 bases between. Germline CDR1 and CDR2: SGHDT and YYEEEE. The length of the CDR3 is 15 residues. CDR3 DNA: TGTGCCAGCAGCTTCTGGAGCCTGAAGGACTATGGCTACACCTTC. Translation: CASSFWSLKDYGYTF.

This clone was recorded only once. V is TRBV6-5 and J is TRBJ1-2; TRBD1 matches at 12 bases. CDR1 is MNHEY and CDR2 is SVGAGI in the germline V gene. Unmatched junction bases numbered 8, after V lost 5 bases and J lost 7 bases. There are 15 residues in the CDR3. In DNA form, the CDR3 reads TGTGCCAGCAGTCGCGGGGACAGGGGGCAGGGTGGCTACACCTTC. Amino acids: CASSRGDRGQGGYTF.

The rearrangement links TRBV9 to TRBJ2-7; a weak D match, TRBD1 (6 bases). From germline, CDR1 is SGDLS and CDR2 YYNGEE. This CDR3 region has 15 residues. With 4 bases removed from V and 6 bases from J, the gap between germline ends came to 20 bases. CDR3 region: CASSTELGGTGEQYF. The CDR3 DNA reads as TGTGCCAGCAGCACCGAACTAGGGGGAACGGGCGAGCAGTACTTC.

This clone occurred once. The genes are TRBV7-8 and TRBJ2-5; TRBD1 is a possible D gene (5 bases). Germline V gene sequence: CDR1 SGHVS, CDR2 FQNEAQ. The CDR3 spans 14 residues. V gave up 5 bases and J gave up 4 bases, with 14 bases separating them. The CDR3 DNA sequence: TGTGCCAGCAGCCCCAGGGTGTTCGGAGAGACCCAGTACTTC. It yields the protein CASSPRVFGETQYF.

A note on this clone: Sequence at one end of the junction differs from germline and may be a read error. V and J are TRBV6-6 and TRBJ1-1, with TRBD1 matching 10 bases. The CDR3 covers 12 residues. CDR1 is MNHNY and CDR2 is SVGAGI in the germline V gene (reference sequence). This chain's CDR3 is CASRQQDRGSSF. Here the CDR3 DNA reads TGTGCCAGCCGCCAACAGGACAGGGGGAGCTCCTTT.

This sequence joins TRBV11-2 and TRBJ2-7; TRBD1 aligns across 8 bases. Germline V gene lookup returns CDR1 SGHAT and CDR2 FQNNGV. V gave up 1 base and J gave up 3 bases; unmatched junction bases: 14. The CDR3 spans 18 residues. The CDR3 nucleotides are TGTGCCAGCAGCTTAGTGGCCAGGGGGCGGGTTCGGATCTACGAGCAGTACTTC. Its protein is CASSLVARGRVRIYEQYF.

The CDR3 DNA reads as TGTGCCAGCAGCTTTTCACTCCGGGAGCACCTCGGGGGCTACACCTTC. It specifies CASSFSLREHLGGYTF. The chain couples TRBV7-8 to TRBJ1-2; D uncertain. From germline, CDR1 is SGHVS and CDR2 FQNEAQ. Trimming stripped 3 bases from V and 8 bases from J, with 22 bases between. The CDR3 contains 16 residues.

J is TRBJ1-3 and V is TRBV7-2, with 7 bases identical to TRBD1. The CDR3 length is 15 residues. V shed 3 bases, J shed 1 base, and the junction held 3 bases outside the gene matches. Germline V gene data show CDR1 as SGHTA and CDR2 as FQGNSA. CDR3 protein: CASSFQGVSGNTIYF. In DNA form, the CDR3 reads TGTGCCAGCAGCTTTCAGGGGGTTTCTGGAAACACCATATATTTT.

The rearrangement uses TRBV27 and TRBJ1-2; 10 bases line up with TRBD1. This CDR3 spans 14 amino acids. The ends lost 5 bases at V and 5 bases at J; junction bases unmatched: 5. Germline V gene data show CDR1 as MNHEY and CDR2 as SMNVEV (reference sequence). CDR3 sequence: CASSPGQGEYGYTF. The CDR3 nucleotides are TGTGCCAGCAGTCCCGGACAGGGGGAATATGGCTACACCTTC.

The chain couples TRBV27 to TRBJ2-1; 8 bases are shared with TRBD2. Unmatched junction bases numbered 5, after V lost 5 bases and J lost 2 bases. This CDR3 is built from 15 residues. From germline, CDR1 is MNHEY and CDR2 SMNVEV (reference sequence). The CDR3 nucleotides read TGTGCCAGCAGTCTCGAGCGGGGGACCTACAATGAGCAGTTCTTC. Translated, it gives CASSLERGTYNEQFF.

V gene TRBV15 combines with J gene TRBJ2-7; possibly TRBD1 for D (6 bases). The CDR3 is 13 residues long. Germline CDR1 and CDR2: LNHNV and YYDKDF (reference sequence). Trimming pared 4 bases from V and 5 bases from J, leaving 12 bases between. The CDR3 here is CATSTQGLDEQYF. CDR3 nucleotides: TGTGCCACCAGCACACAGGGCCTCGACGAGCAGTACTTC. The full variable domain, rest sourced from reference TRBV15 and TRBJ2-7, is DAMVIQNPRYQVTQFGKPVTLSCSQTLNHNVMYWYQQKSSQAPKLLFHYYDKDFNNEADTPDNFQSRRPNTSFCFLDIRSPGLGDTAMYLCATSTQGLDEQYFGPGTRLTVT.

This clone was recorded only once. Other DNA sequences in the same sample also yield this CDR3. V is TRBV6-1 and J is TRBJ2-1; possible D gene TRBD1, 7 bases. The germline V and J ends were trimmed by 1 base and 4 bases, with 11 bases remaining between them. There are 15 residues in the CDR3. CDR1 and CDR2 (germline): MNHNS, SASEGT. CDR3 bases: TGTGCCAGCAGTGAAGGACAGGGACTTTACAATGAGCAGTTCTTC. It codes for CASSEGQGLYNEQFF.

DNA of the CDR3: TGTGCCTGGAGTCGGCAGGGTGATTCACCCCTCCACTTT. Amino acids: CAWSRQGDSPLHF. The chain carries TRBV30 and TRBJ1-6, with D perhaps TRBD1 (5 bases). CDR3 length: 13 amino acids. Germline values: CDR1 GTSNPN, CDR2 SVGIG (reference sequence). Trimming stripped 2 bases from V and 8 bases from J, with 10 bases between.

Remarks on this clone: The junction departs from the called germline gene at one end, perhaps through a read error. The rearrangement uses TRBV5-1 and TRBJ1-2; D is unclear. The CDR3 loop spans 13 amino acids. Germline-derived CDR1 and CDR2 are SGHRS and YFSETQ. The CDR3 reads CASSQLGQRDFVF. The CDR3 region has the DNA TGCGCCAGCAGCCAACTCGGGCAGCGCGACTTTGTCTTC.